The 29 T cell receptor beta chains in this list originate from one sample, sequenced in a study of early T cells in non-severe SARS-CoV-2 infection. TCRdb itself ran the 5' RACE reads through MiXCR, one entry per CDR3 protein. The sample has around 63,000 distinct CDR3 sequences, 5.9% seen once; the top ten hold about 3.4%. Sequenced here: whole blood, sampled at baseline. The source of these receptors is an adult who was a healthcare worker with PCR-confirmed SARS-CoV-2 infection or an uninfected control (not recorded which).

The gene calls are TRBV18 and TRBJ2-5; D may be TRBD1 (7 bases). CDR1 KGHSH and CDR2 LQKENI come from the germline V gene. This CDR3 region has 15 residues. The V gene lost 3 bases and the J gene lost 5 bases, with 16 bases spanning the gap. Written as DNA, the CDR3 is TGTGCCAGCTCACCTCCGGAGGGGGCGCGCGAGACCCAGTACTTC. Translating gives CASSPPEGARETQYF. Using reference TRBV18 and TRBJ2-5 for the parts outside the CDR3, the full variable domain is NAGVMQNPRHLVRRRGQEARLRCSPMKGHSHVYWYRQLPEEGLKFMVYLQKENIIDESGMPKERFSAEFPKEGPSILRIQQVVRGDSAAYFCASSPPEGARETQYFGPGTRLLVL.

This clonotype was counted ten times or more. The chain is built from TRBV11-2 and TRBJ2-1, with D possibly being TRBD1 (6 bases). Trimming left V 1 base short and J 5 bases short, with 6 bases between. Germline V CDR1 and CDR2: SGHAT, FQNNGV. This CDR3 region has 13 residues. Here the CDR3 reads CASSLGQDNEQFF. The CDR3 DNA follows: TGTGCCAGCAGCTTAGGACAGGACAATGAGCAGTTCTTC.

At least ten counts were recorded for this clonotype. This chain links TRBV18 with TRBJ2-1; 11 bases are a match to TRBD1. J lost 4 bases, V lost 2 bases, and 1 base had no gene match. Germline V gene lookup returns CDR1 KGHSH and CDR2 LQKENI. The CDR3 sequence is 15 residues long. CDR3 loop: CASSPGTGGYNEQFF. The CDR3 nucleotides are TGTGCCAGCTCACCAGGGACAGGGGGATACAATGAGCAGTTCTTC.

This clonotype showed up many times. The genes are TRBV6-6 and TRBJ1-1, with D possibly TRBD1 on 6 matching bases. V gave up 5 bases and J gave up 7 bases, with 11 bases separating them. Germline CDR1 MNHNY, CDR2 SVGAGI (reference sequence). This CDR3 spans 12 amino acids. CDR3 loop: CASSPRQDEAFF. The CDR3 DNA reads TGTGCCAGCAGTCCCCGACAGGATGAAGCTTTCTTT.

This clonotype showed up just a few times. The chain carries TRBV5-1 and TRBJ2-5; D possibly uses TRBD1 or TRBD2 (5 bases each). This CDR3 has 15 residues. V was clipped by 1 base and J by 1 base, with 11 bases between them. Germline CDR1 reads SGHRS; CDR2 reads YFSETQ. The CDR3 DNA follows: TGCGCCAGCAGCTTGAGCCAGGGACCCCAAGAGACCCAGTACTTC. Translation: CASSLSQGPQETQYF.

There are a few counts of this clonotype. This rearrangement joins TRBV13 to TRBJ2-2; 14 bases fit TRBD2. Germline V gene lookup returns CDR1 PRHDT and CDR2 FYEKMQ (reference sequence). Trimming took 3 bases from V and 2 from J; bases not matched to a gene: 5. The CDR3 has 18 amino acids. The CDR3 nucleotides read TGTGCCAGCAGCTTCCGACTAGCGGGAGGGCCTAACACCGGGGAGCTGTTTTTT. This codes for CASSFRLAGGPNTGELFF.

This clonotype was recorded a few times. The CDR3 region is CATGDGGKRGYTF. As DNA, the CDR3 is TGTGCCACCGGCGATGGGGGCAAGAGGGGCTACACCTTC. The V call is TRBV28, the J call TRBJ1-2, with D possibly TRBD1 on 6 matching bases. CDR1 and CDR2 from the germline V gene are MDHEN and SYDVKM. V lost 10 bases and J lost 8, with 20 bases in between. The length of the CDR3 is 13 residues.

The table lists this clonotype with a few counts. The V call is TRBV11-3, the J call TRBJ2-5, with TRBD1 matching 10 bases. CDR3 length: 17 residues. The trim removed 2 bases at V and 0 bases at J, leaving 6 bases unmatched. Germline CDR1 and CDR2: SGHNT and YENEEA. CDR3: CASSLSAGTGDQETQYF. The CDR3 coding sequence is TGTGCCAGCAGCTTATCCGCGGGGACAGGGGACCAAGAGACCCAGTACTTC. Variable domain in full (rest from reference TRBV11-3 and TRBJ2-5): EAGVVQSPRYKIIEKKQPVAFWCNPISGHNTLYWYLQNLGQGPELLIRYENEEAVDDSQLPKDRFSAERLKGVDSTLKIQPAELGDSAVYLCASSLSAGTGDQETQYFGPGTRLLVL.

In this sample, this clonotype turned up a few times. The chain joins TRBV29-1 to TRBJ2-1; D assignment may be TRBD1 or TRBD2 (5 bases each). Germline lookup yields CDR1 SQVTM and CDR2 ANQGSEA. V was trimmed by 3 bases and J by 3 bases, leaving 12 bases between them. The length of the CDR3 is 14 residues. The CDR3 DNA reads as TGCAGCGTTGATCGGGGCATAGGCTACAATGAGCAGTTCTTC. Protein product: CSVDRGIGYNEQFF.

This clonotype was seen repeatedly, ten times or more. CDR3 in amino acids: CASSSPGQPNEKLFF. The CDR3 DNA sequence: TGTGCCAGCTCATCTCCGGGACAGCCTAATGAAAAACTGTTTTTT. This chain links TRBV18 with TRBJ1-4; 7 bases are shared with TRBD1. Germline V CDR1 and CDR2: KGHSH, LQKENI. The CDR3 sequence is 15 residues long. The ends lost 5 bases at V and 3 bases at J; junction bases unmatched: 6.

There are a few counts of this clonotype. This chain joins TRBV10-3 and TRBJ2-5; 11 nucleotides align to TRBD2. Trimming at V came to 0 bases and at J to 2 bases, leaving 8 bases not matched to a gene. The CDR3 has 18 residues. Looked up from germline, CDR1 is ENHRY and CDR2 is SYGVKD. The CDR3 region has the DNA TGTGCCATCAGTGAGTCGAGAGGGACTAGCGGTTCTCAAGAGACCCAGTACTTC. It is translated as CAISESRGTSGSQETQYF.

This clonotype was found many times. The chain recombines TRBV20-1 with TRBJ2-1; D is possibly TRBD2 (6 bases). The V and J ends lost 0 bases and 3 bases respectively, with 12 bases between them. CDR1 and CDR2 (germline): DFQATT, SNEGSKA (reference sequence). The CDR3 loop spans 15 amino acids. As DNA, the CDR3 is TGCAGTGCTAGAGATCTACTAGCAGTCTACAATGAGCAGTTCTTC. Translating gives CSARDLLAVYNEQFF.

The table lists this clonotype with a few counts. The chain employs TRBV6-5 and TRBJ2-7; D gene uncertain. Germline V lookup: CDR1 MNHEY, CDR2 SVGAGI. This CDR3 region has 13 residues. The V end lost 6 bases, the J end lost 6 bases, and 15 bases lay between the germline ends. As DNA, the CDR3 is TGTGCCAGCAGGGACCCGACTCGGATCGAGCAGTACTTC. Residues: CASRDPTRIEQYF.

The genes are TRBV5-1 and TRBJ2-3, with D possibly matching TRBD1 (6 bases). This CDR3 is built from 14 residues. CDR1 SGHRS and CDR2 YFSETQ come from the germline V gene. V was cut by 4 bases and J by 3 bases, with 12 bases left in between. CDR3 sequence reads: CASSLEGGTDTQYF. The DNA of the CDR3 is TGCGCCAGCAGCCTGGAAGGGGGAACAGATACGCAGTATTTT.

This clonotype has at least ten counts. The V gene is TRBV4-3, the J gene TRBJ1-3; D not certain. V lost 0 bases and J lost 2, with 11 bases in between. The germline CDR1 and CDR2 sequences are LGHNA and YSLEER. The CDR3 has 16 amino acids. This chain's CDR3 is CASSQDLSGTGNTIYF. The CDR3 DNA reads TGCGCCAGCAGCCAAGATTTATCGGGGACTGGAAACACCATATATTTT.

There are many counts of this clonotype. The chain combines TRBV5-1 with TRBJ1-1; TRBD1 agrees at 7 bases. This CDR3 has 15 amino acids. The V segment lost 5 bases and the J segment 2 bases; nucleotides outside the gene matches: 9. Germline V gives CDR1 SGHRS, CDR2 YFSETQ. CDR3: CASSQGKGANTEAFF. The DNA for the CDR3 is TGCGCCAGCAGTCAAGGAAAGGGGGCAAACACTGAAGCTTTCTTT.

In this sample, this clonotype turned up a few times. The chain recombines TRBV6-6 with TRBJ2-7, with TRBD1 identical over 8 bases. The germline V gene encodes CDR1 MNHNY and CDR2 SVGAGI (reference sequence). The CDR3 is 14 amino acids. The J segment lost 4 bases and the V segment lost 5 bases, leaving 7 bases of the junction unmatched. CDR3 residues: CASSGGQGEYEQYF. CDR3 bases: TGTGCCAGCAGTGGCGGACAGGGAGAATACGAGCAGTACTTC.

The chain is built from TRBV24-1 and TRBJ2-7; 8 bases map to TRBD2. The junction had 3 bases not matched to a gene; V was cut back by 9 bases and J by 3 bases. The CDR3 runs to 12 residues. Germline V gives CDR1 KGHDR, CDR2 SFDVKD. The CDR3 sequence: CATAGTSYEQYF. In DNA form, the CDR3 reads TGTGCCACCGCTGGGACTAGCTACGAGCAGTACTTC.

The table lists this clonotype with many counts. The chain is built from TRBV29-1 and TRBJ2-5; TRBD2 agrees at 7 bases. The junction had 3 bases not matched to a gene; V was cut back by 4 bases and J by 4 bases. CDR3 length: 12 residues. Germline V gives CDR1 SQVTM, CDR2 ANQGSEA. The CDR3 is CSVASGGETQYF. The CDR3 region has the DNA TGCAGCGTTGCTAGCGGTGGAGAGACCCAGTACTTC. Combining the CDR3 with reference TRBV29-1 and TRBJ2-5 gives the whole variable domain SAVISQKPSRDICQRGTSLTIQCQVDSQVTMMFWYRQQPGQSLTLIATANQGSEATYESGFVIDKFPISRPNLTFSTLTVSNMSPEDSSIYLCSVASGGETQYFGPGTRLLVL.

This clonotype was seen repeatedly, ten times or more. DNA for the CDR3: TGTGCCAGCATACAACTAGCTTCCCTTCGGGGAGAGACCCAGTACTTC. This translates into CASIQLASLRGETQYF. This chain joins TRBV7-8 and TRBJ2-5; tentative D call: TRBD2 (6 bases). V lost 7 bases and J lost 4, with 22 bases in between. The CDR3 has 16 amino acids. Germline V gene data show CDR1 as SGHVS and CDR2 as FQNEAQ.

This clonotype was seen many times. The chain uses TRBV18 and TRBJ2-7; tentatively, D is TRBD1 or TRBD2 (5 bases each). V lost 3 bases, J lost 2 bases, and 11 bases lay in between. The CDR3 loop spans 14 amino acids. CDR1 and CDR2 from the germline V gene are KGHSH and LQKENI. CDR3 coding DNA: TGTGCCAGCTCACCGGGGACGGGACCCTACGAGCAGTACTTC. It specifies CASSPGTGPYEQYF.

This clonotype was observed a few times. The chain links TRBV7-2 to TRBJ2-3, with 9 bases identical to TRBD2. This CDR3 has 14 amino acids. J lost 6 bases, V lost 5 bases, and 6 bases had no gene match. Germline CDR1 is SGHTA and CDR2 is FQGNSA. The CDR3 sequence is CASSHSGREDTQYF. The CDR3 DNA follows: TGTGCCAGCAGCCATAGCGGGAGAGAGGATACGCAGTATTTT.

This clonotype is medium-sized in the sample. The genes are TRBV6-5 and TRBJ1-4, with TRBD1 matching 7 bases. CDR1 MNHEY and CDR2 SVGAGI come from the germline V gene. Trimming removed 7 bases from V and 7 bases from J; junction bases left unmatched: 9. The CDR3 is made up of 14 amino acids. The CDR3 loop is CASKDETGSEKLFF. The CDR3 DNA is TGTGCCAGCAAGGACGAGACAGGGAGTGAAAAACTGTTTTTT.

With respect to this clonotype: With a much larger clone just one base away, this may be a read error. The chain couples TRBV7-2 to TRBJ2-2, with 12 bases aligning to TRBD2. The CDR3 is 15 residues long. The V gene end was trimmed by 10 bases and the J gene end by 5 bases; junction bases not matched to a gene: 8. Germline loops: CDR1 SGHTA, CDR2 FQGNSA. CDR3 in DNA: TGTGCCAACAGACCTAGCGGGAGGGAGACCGGGGAGCTGTTTTTT. It yields the protein CANRPSGRETGELFF.

This clonotype has a count of ten or more. The rearrangement uses TRBV28 and TRBJ2-1; the D is unclear. Germline assignment: CDR1 MDHEN and CDR2 SYDVKM. CDR3 length: 14 residues. Trimming took 3 bases from V and 4 from J, leaving 10 bases between them. The chain's CDR3 is CASSLRQFYNEQFF. CDR3 nucleotides: TGTGCCAGCAGTTTGAGGCAGTTTTACAATGAGCAGTTCTTC.

This clonotype occurred many times. This rearrangement joins TRBV6-6 to TRBJ2-7; D is uncertain. CDR1 is MNHNY and CDR2 is SVGAGI in the germline V gene (reference sequence). This CDR3 has 14 residues. Trimming shortened V by 3 bases and J by 5 bases, and 14 bases separated the two germline ends. The CDR3 DNA sequence: TGTGCCAGCAGTTATTCGAGGTTATCCCACGAGCAGTACTTC. This encodes CASSYSRLSHEQYF.

There are a few counts of this clonotype. The chain is built from TRBV28 and TRBJ2-3; D might be TRBD1 (6 bases). CDR3 length: 15 residues. The V end lost 1 base, the J end lost 4 bases, and 12 bases lay between the germline ends. Germline V gives CDR1 MDHEN, CDR2 SYDVKM. Here the CDR3 reads CASSLSQTGSDTQYF. CDR3 coding DNA: TGTGCCAGCAGTTTATCCCAAACAGGGTCAGATACGCAGTATTTT.

There are a few counts of this clonotype. The chain uses TRBV20-1 and TRBJ2-3; the D gene is possibly TRBD1 (5 bases). Germline V gives CDR1 DFQATT, CDR2 SNEGSKA (reference sequence). V was shortened by 3 bases and J by 6 bases, with 19 bases between the two germline ends. CDR3 size: 15 residues. The CDR3 region is CSARVQGYRFDTQYF. For the CDR3, the DNA is TGCAGTGCTAGGGTGCAGGGTTATCGTTTTGATACGCAGTATTTT.

Ten or more counts support this clonotype. The chain is built from TRBV2 and TRBJ1-4; 7 bases align to TRBD1. V shed 8 bases, J shed 8 bases, and the junction held 5 bases outside the gene matches. Looked up from germline, CDR1 is SNHLY and CDR2 is FYNNEI. The CDR3 loop spans 12 amino acids. CDR3 bases: TGTGCCAGCGGGGGGACAGCCGAAAAACTGTTTTTT. It encodes CASGGTAEKLFF.